Following are 14 T cell receptor beta chains from one sample sequenced in a study of cytomegalovirus exposure and HLA in healthy donors. Measured with immunoSEQ multiplex PCR; TCRdb has only the in-frame clones, and not every one. The table includes hundreds of thousands of clones, roughly 90% detected once. The sequencing sample was made of PBMCs. These receptors were collected from a young man in good health and CMV-seropositive.

Points on this clone: An end of the junction does not agree with germline; a read error may underlie this. The rearrangement joins TRBV7-2 to TRBJ2-3, with TRBD2 matching 10 bases. CDR1 and CDR2 from the germline V gene are SGHTA and FQGNSA. CDR3 size: 17 residues. Here the CDR3 reads CASSVAGTSVSTDTQYF. CDR3 nucleotides: TGTGCCAGCAGCGTAGCCGGGACTAGCGTTAGCACAGATACGCAGTATTTT.

Of note for this clone: Distinct nucleotide sequences in the sample also encode this CDR3. The chain has TRBV5-1 and TRBJ2-7; 7 nucleotides match TRBD1. Unmatched junction bases numbered 2, after V lost 4 bases and J lost 1 base. The CDR3 sequence is 13 residues long. Germline values: CDR1 SGHRS, CDR2 YFSETQ. The CDR3 DNA is TGCGCCAGCAGCCCAGGGGGATCCTACGAGCAGTACTTC. This encodes CASSPGGSYEQYF.

The V and J genes are TRBV27 and TRBJ2-3; D might be TRBD2 (6 bases). Between the trimmed V and J ends, which lost 1 base and 6 bases, there was a span of 11 bases. This CDR3 contains 14 residues. The V gene's germline CDR1 is MNHEY and CDR2 SMNVEV (reference sequence). As DNA, the CDR3 is TGTGCCAGCAGTTTATACCGGGAGTGGGATACGCAGTATTTT. It codes for CASSLYREWDTQYF.

The chain couples TRBV5-1 to TRBJ1-1; D perhaps matches TRBD1 (5 bases). With 1 base removed from V and 3 bases from J, the gap between germline ends came to 7 bases. From germline, CDR1 is SGHRS and CDR2 YFSETQ. The length of the CDR3 is 13 residues. The CDR3 nucleotides are TGCGCCAGCAGCTTGTTGACAGACACTGAAGCTTTCTTT. Protein product: CASSLLTDTEAFF.

This clone was seen a few times. Other DNA sequences in the sample encode the same CDR3. The chain joins TRBV27 to TRBJ2-5; the D gene is possibly TRBD1 (5 bases). CDR1 and CDR2 from the germline V gene are MNHEY and SMNVEV (reference sequence). CDR3 length: 13 amino acids. Trimming removed 5 bases from V and 5 bases from J, with 12 bases in between. CDR3 sequence reads: CASSLQVWETQYF. In DNA form, the CDR3 reads TGTGCCAGCAGTCTACAGGTTTGGGAGACCCAGTACTTC.

This rearrangement joins TRBV4-2 to TRBJ2-3, with TRBD2 as a possible D gene (5 bases). The CDR3 covers 14 residues. Germline CDR1 and CDR2: LGHNA and YNFKEQ. Trimming took off 0 bases at V and 2 bases at J, with 6 bases between the two ends. The CDR3 DNA sequence: TGTGCCAGCAGCCAAGACGGGGACACAGATACGCAGTATTTT. Residues: CASSQDGDTDTQYF.

V gene TRBV5-4 combines with J gene TRBJ2-7, with 11 nucleotides matching TRBD2. Losses at the gene ends were 1 base for V and 4 bases for J; bases not matched to a gene: 1. Per germline, CDR1 SGHNT and CDR2 YYREEE (reference sequence). The CDR3 is 14 residues long. CDR3 nucleotide sequence: TGTGCCAGCAGCTTGACTAGCGGGAGTTACGAGCAGTACTTC. It specifies CASSLTSGSYEQYF.

There are a few counts of this clone. This chain uses TRBV5-6 with TRBJ1-3, with a tentative D call TRBD1 (5 bases). Trimming took off 0 bases at V and 3 bases at J, with 7 bases between the two ends. Germline values: CDR1 SGHDT, CDR2 YYEEEE. CDR3 length: 14 residues. The CDR3 region is CASSLGQFGNTIYF. In DNA form, the CDR3 reads TGTGCCAGCAGCTTGGGACAGTTTGGAAACACCATATATTTT.

This clone has more than one count but fewer than ten. The J gene is TRBJ2-2, the V gene TRBV18; TRBD1 agrees at 8 bases. Germline CDR1 reads KGHSH; CDR2 reads LQKENI. The CDR3 is 15 residues long. Trimming cost V 2 bases and J 1 base; bases outside gene matches: 0. The CDR3 sequence is CASSPGTGNTGELFF. CDR3 DNA: TGTGCCAGCTCACCAGGGACAGGGAACACCGGGGAGCTGTTTTTT.

J is TRBJ2-1 and V is TRBV5-4, with 10 bases fitting TRBD2. V shed 2 bases and J 9 bases; nucleotides not matched to a gene: 5. Germline CDR1 reads SGHNT; CDR2 reads YYREEE (reference sequence). The CDR3 length is 14 residues. The CDR3, as DNA: TGTGCCAGCAGCTTAGCGGGAGGGCCGGGTGAGCAGTTCTTC. Translated: CASSLAGGPGEQFF.

The chain links TRBV11-2 to TRBJ1-5; no firm D call. The germline V gene has CDR1 SGHAT and CDR2 FQNNGV. CDR3 length: 17 residues. V shed 1 base and J shed 2 bases, with 15 bases lying between them. The CDR3 is CASSLGPGRLGNQPQHF. The CDR3 bases are TGTGCCAGCAGCTTAGGTCCGGGAAGGCTAGGCAATCAGCCCCAGCATTTT.

The chain combines TRBV10-3 with TRBJ2-2; D gene uncertain. V was trimmed by 10 bases and J by 5 bases, leaving 8 bases between them. Germline loops: CDR1 ENHRY, CDR2 SYGVKD. The CDR3 covers 11 residues. CDR3 in DNA: TGTGCCACCCTCGGTACCGGGGAGCTGTTTTTT. The encoded protein is CATLGTGELFF.

This rearrangement joins TRBV11-3 to TRBJ2-7, with a weak D call TRBD1 (6 bases). The CDR3 is 12 residues long. CDR1 is SGHNT, CDR2 YENEEA, per germline. With 0 bases removed from V and 10 bases from J, the gap between germline ends came to 10 bases. The DNA for the CDR3 is TGTGCCAGCAGCTTAGATCTCGGGACACAGTACTTC. It is translated as CASSLDLGTQYF.

The rearrangement joins TRBV5-4 to TRBJ2-7, with 9 bases matching TRBD2. The V gene's germline CDR1 is SGHNT and CDR2 YYREEE (reference sequence). Losses at the gene ends were 2 bases for V and 4 bases for J; bases not matched to a gene: 7. CDR3 length: 15 residues. The CDR3 DNA reads as TGTGCCAGCAGCTTTATCGGGACTAGCATTTACGAGCAGTACTTC. Translation: CASSFIGTSIYEQYF.